The source of this T cell receptor (beta chain) is a study of T cell repertoires in cytomegalovirus infection. Study background: Indicated by public TCR beta signatures were CMV infection and matching HLA type.

CDR1 is LNHDA, CDR2 SQIVND, per germline (reference sequence). The V end lost 3 bases, the J end lost 13 bases, and 13 bases lay between the germline ends. This CDR3 spans 12 amino acids. This clonotype was found many times. TCRdb used MiXCR to reprocess the reads, holding one entry per CDR3 protein. The repertoire holds some 250,000 distinct CDR3 sequences, with roughly 10% as singletons. The source is a human donor in good health (CMV status not recorded). Some clones in this sample may be carry-over from other donors' samples. The sample taken for sequencing was PBMCs. This chain uses TRBV19 with TRBJ2-1; tentative D call: TRBD1 (5 bases). CDR3 in DNA: TGTGCCAGTAGTATGGACATTCACCATCAGTTCTTC. Amino acids: CASSMDIHHQFF.